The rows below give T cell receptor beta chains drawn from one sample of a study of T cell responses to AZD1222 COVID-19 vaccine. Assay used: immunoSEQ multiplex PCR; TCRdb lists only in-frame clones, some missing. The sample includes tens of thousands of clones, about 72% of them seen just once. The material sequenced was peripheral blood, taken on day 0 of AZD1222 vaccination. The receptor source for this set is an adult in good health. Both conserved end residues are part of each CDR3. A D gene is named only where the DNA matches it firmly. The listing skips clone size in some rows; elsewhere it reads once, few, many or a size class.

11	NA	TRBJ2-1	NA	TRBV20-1	TGCAGTGCTCAGCGCGTCAATGAGCAGTTCTTC	CSAQRVNEQFF
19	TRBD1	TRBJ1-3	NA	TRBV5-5	TGTGCCAGCAGCTTGGTTGGGACAGGCCTCCTAGGCGCGGGAAACACCATATATTTT	CASSLVGTGLLGAGNTIYF
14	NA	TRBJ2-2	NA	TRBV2	TGTGCCAGCAGGAAACTAGGGGGAACCGGGGAGCTGTTTTTT	CASRKLGGTGELFF
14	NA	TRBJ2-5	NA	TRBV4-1	TGCGCCAGCAGCCAAGATGAGGGGTCAGAGACCCAGTACTTC	CASSQDEGSETQYF
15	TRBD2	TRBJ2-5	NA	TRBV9	TGTGCCAGCAGCGACCGGACTAGCGGGAGTGAGACCCAGTACTTC	CASSDRTSGSETQYF
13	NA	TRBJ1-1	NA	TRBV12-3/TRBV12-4	TGTGCCAGCACCTTAGGAGGATTCCCTGAAGCTTTCTTT	CASTLGGFPEAFF
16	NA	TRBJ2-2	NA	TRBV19	TGTGCCAGTATAAATCGGGGGAGAATGAACACCGGGGAGCTGTTTTTT	CASINRGRMNTGELFF
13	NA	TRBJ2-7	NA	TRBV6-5	TGTGCCAGCAGGGCCGGCCAGGGAGGTGAGCAGTACTTC	CASRAGQGGEQYF
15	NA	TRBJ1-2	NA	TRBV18	TGTGCCAGCTCACCAACGTCCGGACAGACCTATGGCTACACCTTC	CASSPTSGQTYGYTF
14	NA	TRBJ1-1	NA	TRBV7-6	TGTGCCAGCAGCTTAGGACTAGACGGCACTGAAGCTTTCTTT	CASSLGLDGTEAFF
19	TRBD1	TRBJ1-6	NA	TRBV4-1	TGCGCCAGCAGCCAAAATATTCCGGCGGGGACAGGGGCTAATTCACCCCTCCACTTT	CASSQNIPAGTGANSPLHF
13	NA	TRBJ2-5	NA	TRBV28	TGTGCCAGCAGTTCCAGGACCCAAGAGACCCAGTACTTC	CASSSRTQETQYF
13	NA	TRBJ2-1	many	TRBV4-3	TGCGCCAGCAGCCAAGATGGTGCGGCTAGCAAGTTCTTC	CASSQDGAASKFF
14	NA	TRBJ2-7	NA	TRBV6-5	TGTGCCAGCTCCTTGGGGTACAGTTCCTACGAGCAGTACTTC	CASSLGYSSYEQYF
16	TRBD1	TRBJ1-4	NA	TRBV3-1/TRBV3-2	TGTGCCAGCAGCGACCTCCAGGGGGCGAGAAGTGAAAAACTGTTTTTT	CASSDLQGARSEKLFF
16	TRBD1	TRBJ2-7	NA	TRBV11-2	TGTGCCAGCCCTGATATCCCCGGACAGGTCGGATGCGAGCAGTACTTC	CASPDIPGQVGCEQYF
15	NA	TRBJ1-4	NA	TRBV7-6	TGTGCCAGCAGCTTAGGACAGCTAAGGGGGGGAAAACTGTTTTTT	CASSLGQLRGGKLFF
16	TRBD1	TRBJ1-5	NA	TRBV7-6	TGTGCCAGCAGTTCCGAACCGGGACAGTACAATCAGCCCCAGCATTTT	CASSSEPGQYNQPQHF
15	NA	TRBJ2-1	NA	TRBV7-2	TGTGCCAGCAGCCGCGCGGGACATTCCATGAATGAGCAGTTCTTC	CASSRAGHSMNEQFF
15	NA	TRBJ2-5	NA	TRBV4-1	TGCGCCAGCAGCCAAGATGGAGGCCCACAAGAGACCCAGTACTTC	CASSQDGGPQETQYF
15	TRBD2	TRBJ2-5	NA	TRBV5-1	TGCGCCAGCAGCCTTAGCGGGAACAGGCAAGAGACCCAGTACTTC	CASSLSGNRQETQYF
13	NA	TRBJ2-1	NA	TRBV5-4	TGTGCCAGCAGCTTGGACTACAACAATGAGCAGTTCTTC	CASSLDYNNEQFF
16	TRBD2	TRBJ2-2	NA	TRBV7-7	TGTGCCAGCAGCCCGGGACTAGCGGGAGGTATCGGGGAGCTGTTTTTT	CASSPGLAGGIGELFF
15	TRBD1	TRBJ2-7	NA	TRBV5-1	TGCGCCAGCAGCCTACGTGGAGGGCAGGGGGCAGAGCAGTACTTC	CASSLRGGQGAEQYF
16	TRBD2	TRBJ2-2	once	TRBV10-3	TGTGCCATCAGGGACACTAGCGTTGACGACACCGGGGAGCTGTTTTTT	CAIRDTSVDDTGELFF
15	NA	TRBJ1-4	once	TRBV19	TGTGCCAGTAGTGCTCGGATTAATACTAATGAAAAACTGTTTTTT	CASSARINTNEKLFF
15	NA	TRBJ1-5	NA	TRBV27	TGTGCCAGCAGTCCCTTGGCAGGGGAGTACCAGCCCCAGCATTTT	CASSPLAGEYQPQHF
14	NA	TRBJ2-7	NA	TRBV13	TGTGCCAGCGTTGCGGCAGGGAAAAAAAGTGAGCAGTACTTC	CASVAAGKKSEQYF
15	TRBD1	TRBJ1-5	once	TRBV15	TGTGCCACCAGCCGCCAGACAGGGTCCAATCAGCCCCAGCATTTT	CATSRQTGSNQPQHF
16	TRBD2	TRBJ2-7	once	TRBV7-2	TGTGCCAGCAGCTTAGTACATACTAGCGGGAGGTTGGAGCAGTACTTC	CASSLVHTSGRLEQYF
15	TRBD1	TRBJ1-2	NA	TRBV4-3	TGCGCCAGCAGCCAAGGGACAGGGATTAACTATGGCTACACCTTC	CASSQGTGINYGYTF
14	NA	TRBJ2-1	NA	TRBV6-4	TGTGCCAGCAGTGCGGGGAACTCCTACAATGAGCAGTTCTTC	CASSAGNSYNEQFF
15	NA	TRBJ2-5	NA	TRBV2	TGTGCCAGCAGTGGCCGGGGACCTAACCGGGAGACCCAGTACTTC	CASSGRGPNRETQYF
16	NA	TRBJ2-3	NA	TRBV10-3	TGTGCCATCAGTGGGTTTGGGGGCGGGAGAACAGATACGCAGTATTTT	CAISGFGGGRTDTQYF
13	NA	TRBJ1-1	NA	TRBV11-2	TGTGCCAGCAGCTTAGGGGCGCATACTGAAGCTTTCTTT	CASSLGAHTEAFF
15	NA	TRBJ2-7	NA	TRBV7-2	TGTGCCAGCAGCTTAGAAGGTCACTTCGGGTCCGAGCAGTACTTC	CASSLEGHFGSEQYF
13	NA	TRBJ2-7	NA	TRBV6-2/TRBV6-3	TGTGCCAGCAGTTACGTTCCCTCCTACGAGCAGTACTTC	CASSYVPSYEQYF
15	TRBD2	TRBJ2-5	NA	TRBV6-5	TGTGCCAGCAGTCGCGCTAGCGGGAGTGGAGAGACCCAGTACTTC	CASSRASGSGETQYF
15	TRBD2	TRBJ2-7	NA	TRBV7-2	TGTGCCAGCAGACTTAGGGGACTAGCGGGAGATGAGCAGTACTTC	CASRLRGLAGDEQYF
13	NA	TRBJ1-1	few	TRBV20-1	TGCAGTGCTAGTTTGGCCAGGGGCACTGAAGCTTTCTTT	CSASLARGTEAFF
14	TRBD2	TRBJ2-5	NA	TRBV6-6	TGTGCCAGCAGTTCTAACGCGGGAGAAGAGACCCAGTACTTC	CASSSNAGEETQYF
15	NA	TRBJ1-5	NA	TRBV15	TGTGCCACCAGCAGAGATAAGGGTAGCAATCAGCCCCAGCATTTT	CATSRDKGSNQPQHF
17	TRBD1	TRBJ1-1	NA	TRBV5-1	TGCGCCAGCAGGGTCAACAGGGGCCCTGGGACGGACACTGAAGCTTTCTTT	CASRVNRGPGTDTEAFF
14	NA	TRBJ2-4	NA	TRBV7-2	TGTGCCAGCGCTGGGGACGTGGGCAAAAACATTCAGTACTTC	CASAGDVGKNIQYF
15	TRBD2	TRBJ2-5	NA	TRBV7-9	TGTGCCAGCAGCTTGGGACTAGCGGTGGCAGAGACCCAGTACTTC	CASSLGLAVAETQYF
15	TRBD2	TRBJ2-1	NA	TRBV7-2	TGTGCCAGCAGCTTAGATGGGACTAGAGGCTTTGAGCAGTTCTTC	CASSLDGTRGFEQFF
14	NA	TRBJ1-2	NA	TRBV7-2	TGTGCCAGCAGTACCTCGGGGAATAACTATGGCTACACCTTC	CASSTSGNNYGYTF
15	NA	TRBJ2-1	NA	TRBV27	TGTGCCAGCAGTTTAGGGCTAGCCCCCTACAATGAGCAGTTCTTC	CASSLGLAPYNEQFF
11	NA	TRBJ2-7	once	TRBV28	TGTGCCAGCAGTTTAAAGTACGAGCAGTACTTC	CASSLKYEQYF
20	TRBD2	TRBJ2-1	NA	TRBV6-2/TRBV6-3	TGTGCCAGCAGTAAAAGGGGCGGTCTAGCGGGAGTGGGCTCCTACAATGAGCAGTTCTTC	CASSKRGGLAGVGSYNEQFF
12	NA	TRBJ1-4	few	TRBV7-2	TGTGCCAGCAGCTTATACGCTGAAAAACTGTTTTTT	CASSLYAEKLFF
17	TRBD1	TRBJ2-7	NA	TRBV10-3	TGTGCCATCAGTGATCCCGCCGGGTTGGGACAGACCTACGAGCAGTACTTC	CAISDPAGLGQTYEQYF
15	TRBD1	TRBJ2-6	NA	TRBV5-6	TGTGCCAGCAGCACAGGGGTCTCTGGGGCCAACGTCCTGACTTTC	CASSTGVSGANVLTF
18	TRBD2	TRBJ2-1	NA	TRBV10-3	TGTGCCATCACCAAGACTAGCGGACTCGGAATATCCTACAATGAGCAGTTCTTC	CAITKTSGLGISYNEQFF
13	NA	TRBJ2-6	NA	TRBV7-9	TGTGCCAGCAGCCAGTATAGTCAGGACGTCCTGACTTTC	CASSQYSQDVLTF
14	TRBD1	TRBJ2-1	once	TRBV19	TGTGCCAGTAGTGAGCAGGGGGCGACCAATGAGCAGTTCTTC	CASSEQGATNEQFF
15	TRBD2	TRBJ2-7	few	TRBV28	TGTGCCAGCAGATCCCCTAGCGGAACAACCTACGAGCAGTACTTC	CASRSPSGTTYEQYF
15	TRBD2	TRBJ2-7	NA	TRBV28	TGTGCCAGCAAACTCCCCTCGGGGGGACTTTACGAGCAGTACTTC	CASKLPSGGLYEQYF
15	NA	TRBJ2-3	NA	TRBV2	TGTGCCAGCAGTGAAAGACAGGATCAGGCAGATACGCAGTATTTT	CASSERQDQADTQYF